This T cell receptor beta chain was sequenced in a study of blood T cells in healthy people across ages (dated by TCRdb to about 2015). Broadly, across the study: In model experiments, template switching captured about one uniquely barcoded TCR beta cDNA molecule for every two T cells. Age-related changes in TCR beta repertoire diversity were measured in the study by deep sequencing normalized with unique cDNA molecular identifiers. Donors were grouped into four age groups: young (average about 15 years), middle-aged (roughly 37), aged (around 62) and long-lived (over 80). To avoid experimental bias, donors of different ages were spread randomly across the sequencing lanes. The study analyzed two additional independent replicas of 1 million unique cDNA reads from the same blood draw for two donors, one aged 18 to 30 and one aged 80 or older. The paper as a whole reports these results and caveats: Estimates of total diversity based on one million sequenced T cells were regarded as lower bounds and as underestimates. Observed TCR beta diversity per million T cells fell roughly linearly with age, and a significant reduction was already apparent by age around 36. Since profiling was done on bulk unsorted PBMCs, naive and antigen-experienced compartments could not be conclusively compared. There was a strong correlation between observed TCR beta diversity and the percentage of naive T cells measured by flow cytometry. Because donor CMV infection status was unknown, age-related changes in expanded clonotypes were potentially confounded. The long-lived group showed more naive CD4+ T cells, fewer expanded clones and increased TCR diversity than the aged group, suggesting age selection.

Deletion took 3 bases off V and 7 bases off J, with a span of 13 bases between the germline ends. Including cysteine and phenylalanine, the CDR3 has 14 amino acids. Just CDR3 DNA is preserved here, 42 bases in frame from base 1. Points on this clonotype: Its specific antigen is unknown. Nothing much larger sits one base from this clone, and base qualities are not available.

Libraries were prepared through 5' RACE. The sequencer was an Illumina HiSeq 2500. The second PCR ran for about 6 to 12 cycles and used a J-beta primer mix along with a sample-barcoded 5' primer. A unique molecular identifier was introduced onto each TCR beta cDNA molecule by a template-switch 5' adaptor carrying 12 random nucleotides. Each sample yielded at least 2.5 million CDR3-containing paired-end reads. First-strand cDNA synthesis was performed from all RNA using the Mint cDNA synthesis kit, with priming by a TRBC-specific oligonucleotide. After uracil-DNA glycosylase treatment, a first 18-cycle PCR used universal primers M1SS and BC2_uni_R on all cDNA. The published analysis was carried out like this. For normalization, 1 million high-quality reads were randomly selected from each sample, with every read carrying a distinct molecular identifier. Instead of being binned into consensus sequences, reads with shared molecular identifiers were discarded. MiTCR, run with a Q25 quality threshold and the strictest error-elimination algorithm, handled CDR3 identification, clonotype clustering and error correction. Lower-bound total TCR beta diversity was estimated with a nonparametric unseen species model using Euler transformation. TCRdb ran its own pipeline on the public reads, namely fastp trimming at Q25 and MiXCR clone calling, and kept in-frame beta chains. Rows are combined by CDR3 protein, so each entry shows the most common genes and DNA. These V and J calls rely on TCRdb rather than the paper's analysis. This sample comprises approximately 770,000 distinct CDR3 sequences, 58% of them detected only once. Roughly 22% of the sample comes from the top ten.

Donors were 39 systemically healthy Caucasian individuals from Russia aged roughly 6 to 90 years. Each donor gave ten milliliters of peripheral blood, collected into EDTA-treated Vacutainer tubes. Ficoll-Paque density-gradient centrifugation was used to isolate PBMCs, with at least 7 million per sample. Trizol reagent was used to extract total RNA from the PBMCs, yielding at least 5 micrograms per sample. Naive CD45RAhigh/CD27high T cell percentages were measured by flow cytometry on a PBMC aliquot from every donor. This receptor was identified in a man aged 30-40 years in good health. The chain uses TRBV12-3 or TRBV12-4 and TRBJ2-1; TRBD2 could be the D gene, as 6 bases match. Material: blood. The nucleotide sequence reads as follows: TGTGCCAGCAGTTTCCCACCGGGAGTGAATGAGCAGTTCTTC. Translated, this is CASSFPPGVNEQFF.